Described below is a single T cell receptor beta chain sequence and its context. The CDR3 has 18 residues. Germline V lookup: CDR1 MGHRA, CDR2 YSYEKL. V was cut by 0 bases and J by 2 bases, with 17 bases left in between. Assay: immunoSEQ multiplex PCR; the TCRdb copy retains only in-frame clones and omits some. The sample carries around 100,000 clones, 87% recorded once. The record originates from a study of blood T cell repertoires in COVID-19. The clonotype comes from a human donor in a cohort sampled during active COVID-19. The sequencing sample was made of peripheral blood. This chain links TRBV4-1 with TRBJ1-3, with D perhaps TRBD1 (5 bases). CDR3 in DNA: TGCGCCAGCAGCCAAGATGCGGCCGGAGGGGCAACTGGAAACACCATATATTTT. It codes for CASSQDAAGGATGNTIYF.